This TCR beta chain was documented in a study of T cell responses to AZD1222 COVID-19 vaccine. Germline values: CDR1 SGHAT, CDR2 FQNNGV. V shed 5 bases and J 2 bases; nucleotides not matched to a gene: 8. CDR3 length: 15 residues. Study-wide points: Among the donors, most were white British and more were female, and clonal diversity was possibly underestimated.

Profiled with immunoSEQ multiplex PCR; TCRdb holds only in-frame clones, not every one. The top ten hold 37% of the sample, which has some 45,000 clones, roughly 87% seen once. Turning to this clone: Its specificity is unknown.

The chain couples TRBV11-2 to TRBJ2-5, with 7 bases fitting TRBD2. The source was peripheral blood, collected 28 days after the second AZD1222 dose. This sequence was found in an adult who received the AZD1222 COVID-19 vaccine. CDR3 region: CASSQGAGPQETQYF. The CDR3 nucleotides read TGTGCCAGCAGCCAAGGAGCGGGGCCTCAAGAGACCCAGTACTTC.